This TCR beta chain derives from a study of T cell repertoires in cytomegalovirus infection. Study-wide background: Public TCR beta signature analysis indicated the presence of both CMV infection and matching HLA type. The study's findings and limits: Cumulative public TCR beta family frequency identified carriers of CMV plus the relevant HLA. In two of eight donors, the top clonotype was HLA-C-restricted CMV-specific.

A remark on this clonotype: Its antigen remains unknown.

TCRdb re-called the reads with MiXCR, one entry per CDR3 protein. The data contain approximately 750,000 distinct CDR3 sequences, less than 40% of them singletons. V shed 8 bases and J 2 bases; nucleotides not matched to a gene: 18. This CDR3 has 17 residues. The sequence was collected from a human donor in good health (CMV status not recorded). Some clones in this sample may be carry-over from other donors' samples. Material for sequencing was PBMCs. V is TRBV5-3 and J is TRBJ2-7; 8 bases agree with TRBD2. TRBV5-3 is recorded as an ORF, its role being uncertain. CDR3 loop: CASARDGSGSRTYEQYF. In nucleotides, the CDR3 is TGTGCCAGCGCAAGGGATGGAAGCGGGAGTCGGACCTACGAGCAGTACTTC.